The rows below give T cell receptor beta chains drawn from one sample of a study of blood T cells in healthy people across ages. TCRdb itself ran the 5' RACE reads through MiXCR, one entry per CDR3 protein. The sample lists fewer than 1.5 million distinct CDR3 sequences, 35% to 45% seen once, with 6.5% to 10% in the top ten. Sequenced sample: blood. Source of these receptors: a woman aged 18-30 years in good health. The CDR3 runs from the conserved cysteine through the conserved F or W. Fields, in order: D gene, clone size, V gene, J gene, CDR3 protein, CDR3 DNA. D genes are given only for firm matches. The size entry is marked missing in some rows and otherwise reads once, few, many or a size class.

>TRBD2|-|TRBV6-1|TRBJ2-1
CASVAGGDNEQFF
TGTGCCAGCGTAGCGGGAGGCGACAATGAGCAGTTCTTC
>TRBD1|-|TRBV15|TRBJ1-2
CATSRAGQGASGYTF
TGTGCCACCAGCAGGGCGGGACAGGGGGCCAGTGGCTACACCTTC
>-|-|TRBV4-1|TRBJ1-1
CASSQVSGVTEAFF
TGCGCCAGCAGCCAAGTGAGCGGGGTCACTGAAGCTTTCTTT
>-|many|TRBV4-1|TRBJ2-3
CASSQDLDTQYF
TGCGCCAGCAGCCAAGATCTAGATACGCAGTATTTT
>TRBD2|-|TRBV11-2|TRBJ2-3
CASSWGLAGSSTDTQYF
TGTGCCAGCAGCTGGGGACTAGCGGGGTCTAGCACAGATACGCAGTATTTT
>-|-|TRBV2|TRBJ2-7
CASSDQGGRYEQYF
TGTGCCAGCAGTGACCAGGGCGGTCGCTACGAGCAGTACTTC
>-|-|TRBV6-5|TRBJ1-4
CASSEGRVGKLFF
TGTGCCAGCAGTGAAGGGAGGGTGGGAAAACTGTTTTTT
>-|-|TRBV4-2|TRBJ2-6
CASSPPSATGTNVLTF
TGTGCCAGCAGCCCCCCATCGGCAACTGGGACCAACGTCCTGACTTTC
>TRBD2|-|TRBV4-2|TRBJ2-7
CASSQVSGGSFGEQYF
TGTGCCAGCAGCCAAGTTAGCGGCGGGAGTTTTGGTGAGCAGTACTTC
>TRBD1|-|TRBV28|TRBJ2-3
CASSLWTGASSTDTQYF
TGTGCCAGCAGTTTATGGACAGGGGCCAGTAGCACAGATACGCAGTATTTT
>TRBD1|many|TRBV4-2|TRBJ1-5
CASSQATGGNQPQHF
TGTGCCAGCAGCCAAGCGACAGGGGGGAATCAGCCCCAGCATTTT
>TRBD2|-|TRBV14|TRBJ2-3
CASIPGLAGRRQNADTQYF
TGTGCCAGCATTCCGGGACTAGCGGGACGACGTCAGAATGCAGATACGCAGTATTTT
>-|-|TRBV27|TRBJ2-7
CASSLGPSQYF
TGTGCCAGCAGTTTAGGTCCGAGCCAGTACTTC
>TRBD2|-|TRBV27|TRBJ2-1
CASSRRTSGRDEQFF
TGTGCCAGCAGTCGACGGACTAGCGGGAGGGATGAGCAGTTCTTC
>-|few|TRBV15|TRBJ2-7
CATSNHGGHWAYEQYF
TGTGCCACCAGCAATCATGGTGGCCATTGGGCCTACGAGCAGTACTTC
>-|-|TRBV10-3|TRBJ1-1
CAITSGVGTEAFF
TGTGCCATCACGTCAGGGGTTGGCACTGAAGCTTTCTTT
>-|-|TRBV7-9|TRBJ1-4
CASSPGGGSEKLFF
TGTGCCAGCAGCCCCGGGGGGGGTTCGGAAAAACTGTTTTTT
>TRBD2|few|TRBV7-9|TRBJ2-7
CASSRIDRDYASYEQYF
TGTGCCAGCAGCCGGATAGACCGGGACTACGCCTCCTACGAGCAGTACTTC
>TRBD1|-|TRBV12-3/TRBV12-4|TRBJ2-7
CASSPGQRRYF
TGTGCCAGCAGTCCGGGACAGCGTAGGTACTTC
>TRBD2|few|TRBV9|TRBJ2-3
CASSVGERGGSTDTQYF
TGTGCCAGCAGCGTAGGGGAGCGGGGGGGTAGCACAGATACGCAGTATTTT
>TRBD2|-|TRBV5-1|TRBJ2-7
CASSLVGVSGRQGFYEQYF
TGCGCCAGCAGCTTGGTTGGGGTTAGCGGGAGACAAGGCTTCTACGAGCAGTACTTC
>TRBD2|-|TRBV7-2|TRBJ2-1
CASTPGVRLAGNEQFF
TGTGCCAGCACCCCGGGCGTAAGACTAGCGGGCAATGAGCAGTTCTTC
>TRBD1|-|TRBV6-6|TRBJ2-3
CASRSAGGEDTQYF
TGTGCCAGCAGGAGTGCAGGGGGCGAGGATACGCAGTATTTT
>-|-|TRBV9|TRBJ1-4
CASSATGIPYEKLFF
TGTGCCAGCAGCGCCACGGGGATCCCCTATGAAAAACTGTTTTTT
>-|few|TRBV27|TRBJ2-4
CASSYGRRDIQYF
TGTGCCAGCAGTTACGGCCGGAGAGACATTCAGTACTTC
>-|-|TRBV12-3/TRBV12-4|TRBJ2-7
CASSPPGGRIDEQYF
TGTGCCAGCAGTCCCCCCGGGGGTCGGATCGACGAGCAGTACTTC
>-|-|TRBV7-2|TRBJ2-5
CASSLLLEKTQYF
TGTGCCAGCAGCTTACTACTAGAAAAGACCCAGTACTTC
>TRBD1|-|TRBV7-3|TRBJ1-5
CASPLAPVQGREPQHF
TGTGCCAGCCCCTTAGCTCCGGTACAGGGGCGGGAGCCCCAGCATTTT
>-|-|TRBV2|TRBJ2-3
CASSDGRAGDTQYF
TGTGCCAGCAGTGATGGACGCGCTGGAGATACGCAGTATTTT
>TRBD1|few|TRBV29-1|TRBJ2-3
CSVLRDRDAPTDTQYF
TGCAGCGTACTCCGGGACAGGGACGCCCCTACAGATACGCAGTATTTT
>TRBD1|-|TRBV3-1|TRBJ1-2
CASIQDQAQGAINYGYTF
TGTGCCAGCATCCAAGATCAGGCACAGGGGGCGATAAACTATGGCTACACCTTC
>-|-|TRBV19|TRBJ2-7
CASFSGYEQYF
TGTGCCAGTTTTTCGGGCTACGAGCAGTACTTC
>-|few|TRBV11-1|TRBJ2-1
CASSLAQGGRDEQFF
TGTGCCAGCAGCTTAGCACAGGGTGGGAGGGATGAGCAGTTCTTC
>-|-|TRBV14|TRBJ1-5
CASSPADWKNQPQHF
TGTGCCAGCAGCCCGGCCGACTGGAAAAATCAGCCCCAGCATTTT
>TRBD1|-|TRBV6-5|TRBJ1-1
CASSTGQSTEAFF
TGTGCCAGCAGCACGGGACAGTCGACTGAAGCTTTCTTT
>TRBD2|-|TRBV6-5|TRBJ2-7
CASSIPTSGGAYEQYF
TGTGCCAGCAGTATCCCCACTAGCGGGGGAGCCTACGAGCAGTACTTC
>TRBD2|-|TRBV7-9|TRBJ2-1
CASSPSGGMVEQFF
TGTGCCAGCAGCCCTAGCGGGGGGATGGTGGAGCAGTTCTTC
>-|-|TRBV12-5|TRBJ1-2
CASGLVGGYGYTF
TGTGCTAGTGGTTTGGTAGGGGGTTATGGCTACACCTTC
>-|-|TRBV19|TRBJ2-7
CASSIVSLGPRSYEQYF
TGTGCCAGTAGTATAGTAAGCCTCGGGCCGCGATCCTACGAGCAGTACTTC
>TRBD1|many|TRBV6-4|TRBJ1-1
CASSDTDRGSAFF
TGTGCCAGCAGTGACACCGACAGGGGGTCTGCTTTCTTT
>TRBD2|-|TRBV7-2|TRBJ2-1
CASSLSGSGARWNEQFF
TGTGCCAGCAGCTTATCGGGTAGCGGGGCCCGATGGAATGAGCAGTTCTTC
>-|-|TRBV5-1|TRBJ2-6
CASSDQGARIGPGANVLTF
TGCGCCAGCAGTGATCAAGGGGCGCGAATTGGACCAGGGGCCAACGTCCTGACTTTC
>-|-|TRBV6-1|TRBJ1-2
CASSELGEEANYGYTF
TGTGCCAGCAGTGAATTGGGGGAGGAAGCTAACTATGGCTACACCTTC
>-|-|TRBV20-1|TRBJ1-1
CSARGTGSPTEAFF
TGCAGTGCTAGAGGTACAGGGTCTCCCACTGAAGCTTTCTTT
>-|few|TRBV6-5|TRBJ1-2
CASSLDMYGYTF
TGTGCCAGCAGTTTAGACATGTATGGCTACACCTTC
>TRBD2|-|TRBV6-2/TRBV6-3|TRBJ2-3
CASRPTVTSGFTDTQYF
TGTGCCAGCAGGCCTACTGTGACTAGCGGTTTCACAGATACGCAGTATTTT
>-|-|TRBV4-1|TRBJ2-7
CASSIADGDRPIYEQYF
TGCGCCAGCAGCATCGCGGACGGGGACCGACCCATCTACGAGCAGTACTTC